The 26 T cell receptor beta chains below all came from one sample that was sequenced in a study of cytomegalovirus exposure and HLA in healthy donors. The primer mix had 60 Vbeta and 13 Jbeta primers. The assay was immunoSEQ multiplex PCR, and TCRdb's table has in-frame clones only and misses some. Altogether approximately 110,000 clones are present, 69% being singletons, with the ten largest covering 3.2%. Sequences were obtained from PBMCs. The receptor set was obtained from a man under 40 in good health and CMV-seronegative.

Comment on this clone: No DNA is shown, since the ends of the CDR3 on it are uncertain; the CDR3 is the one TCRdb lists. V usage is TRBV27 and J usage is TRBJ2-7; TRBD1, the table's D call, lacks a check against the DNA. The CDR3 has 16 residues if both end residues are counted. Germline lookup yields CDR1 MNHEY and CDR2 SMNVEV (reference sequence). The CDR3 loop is CASSTSTGTFSYEQYF.

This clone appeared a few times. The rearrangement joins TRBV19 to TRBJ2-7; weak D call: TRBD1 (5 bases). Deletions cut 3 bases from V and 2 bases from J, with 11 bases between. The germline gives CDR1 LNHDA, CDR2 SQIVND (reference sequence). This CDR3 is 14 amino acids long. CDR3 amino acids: CASSISGIPYEQYF. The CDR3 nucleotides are TGTGCCAGTAGTATTTCAGGGATCCCCTACGAGCAGTACTTC. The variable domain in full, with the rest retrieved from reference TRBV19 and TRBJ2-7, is DGGITQSPKYLFRKEGQNVTLSCEQNLNHDAMYWYRQDPGQGLRLIYYSQIVNDFQKGDIAEGYSVSREKKESFPLTVTSAQKNPTAFYLCASSISGIPYEQYFGPGTRLTVT.

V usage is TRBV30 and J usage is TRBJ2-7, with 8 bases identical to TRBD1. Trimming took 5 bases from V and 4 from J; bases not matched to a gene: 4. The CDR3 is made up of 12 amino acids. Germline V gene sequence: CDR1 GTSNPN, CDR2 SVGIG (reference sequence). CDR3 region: CAWGRQGYEQYF. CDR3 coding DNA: TGTGCCTGGGGACGACAGGGGTACGAGCAGTACTTC.

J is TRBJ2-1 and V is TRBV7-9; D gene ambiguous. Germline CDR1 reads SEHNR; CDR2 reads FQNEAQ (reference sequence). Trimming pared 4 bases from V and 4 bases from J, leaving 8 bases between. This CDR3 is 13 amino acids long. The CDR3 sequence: CASSSVAYNEQFF. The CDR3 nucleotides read TGTGCCAGCAGCTCCGTGGCTTACAATGAGCAGTTCTTC.

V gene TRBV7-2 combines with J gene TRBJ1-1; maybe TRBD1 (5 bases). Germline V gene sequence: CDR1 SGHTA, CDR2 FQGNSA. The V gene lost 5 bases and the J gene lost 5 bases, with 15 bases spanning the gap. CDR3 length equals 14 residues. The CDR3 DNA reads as TGTGCCAGCAGCGCCTCCTGGGGCAGTACTGAAGCTTTCTTT. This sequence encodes CASSASWGSTEAFF.

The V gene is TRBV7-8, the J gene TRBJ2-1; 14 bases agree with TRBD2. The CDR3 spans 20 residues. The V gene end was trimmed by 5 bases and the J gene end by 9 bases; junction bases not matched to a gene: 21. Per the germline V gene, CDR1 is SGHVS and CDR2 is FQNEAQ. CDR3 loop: CASSPILRMLTSGRGGEQFF. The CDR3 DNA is TGTGCCAGCAGCCCAATCCTTAGAATGCTGACTAGCGGGAGGGGTGGTGAGCAGTTCTTC.

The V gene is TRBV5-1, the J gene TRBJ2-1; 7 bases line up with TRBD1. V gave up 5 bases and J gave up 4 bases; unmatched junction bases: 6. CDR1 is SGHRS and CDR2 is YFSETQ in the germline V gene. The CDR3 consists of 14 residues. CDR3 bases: TGCGCCAGCAGTTCCGGGACAGATTACAATGAGCAGTTCTTC. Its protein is CASSSGTDYNEQFF.

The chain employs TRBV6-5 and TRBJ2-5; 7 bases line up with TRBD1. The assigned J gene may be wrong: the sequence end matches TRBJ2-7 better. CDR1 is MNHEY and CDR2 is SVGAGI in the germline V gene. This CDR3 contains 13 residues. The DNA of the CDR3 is TGTGCCAGCAGGAGGACAGGCCGCTACGAGCAGTACTTC. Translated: CASRRTGRYEQYF.

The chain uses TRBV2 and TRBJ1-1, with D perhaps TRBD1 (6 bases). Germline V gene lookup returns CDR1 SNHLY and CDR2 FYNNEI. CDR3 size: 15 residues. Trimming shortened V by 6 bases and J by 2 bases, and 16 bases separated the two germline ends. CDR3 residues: CASRARGRENTEAFF. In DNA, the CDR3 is TGTGCCAGCAGGGCCAGGGGCAGGGAAAACACTGAAGCTTTCTTT.

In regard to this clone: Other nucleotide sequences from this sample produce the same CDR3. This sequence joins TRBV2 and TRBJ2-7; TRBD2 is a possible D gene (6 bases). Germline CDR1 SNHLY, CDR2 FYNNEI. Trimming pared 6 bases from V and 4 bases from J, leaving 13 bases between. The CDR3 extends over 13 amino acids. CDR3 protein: CASRRRAAYEQYF. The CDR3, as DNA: TGTGCCAGCAGACGGAGGGCGGCGTACGAGCAGTACTTC. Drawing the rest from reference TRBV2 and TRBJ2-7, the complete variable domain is EPEVTQTPSHQVTQMGQEVILRCVPISNHLYFYWYRQILGQKVEFLVSFYNNEISEKSEIFDDQFSVERPDGSNFTLKIRSTKLEDSAMYFCASRRRAAYEQYFGPGTRLTVT.

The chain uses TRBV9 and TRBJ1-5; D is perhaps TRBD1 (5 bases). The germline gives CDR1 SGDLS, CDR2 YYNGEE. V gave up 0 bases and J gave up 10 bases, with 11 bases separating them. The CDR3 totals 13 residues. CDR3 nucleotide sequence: TGTGCCAGCAGCGTAGACCCAACAGGCCCCCAGCATTTT. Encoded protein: CASSVDPTGPQHF.

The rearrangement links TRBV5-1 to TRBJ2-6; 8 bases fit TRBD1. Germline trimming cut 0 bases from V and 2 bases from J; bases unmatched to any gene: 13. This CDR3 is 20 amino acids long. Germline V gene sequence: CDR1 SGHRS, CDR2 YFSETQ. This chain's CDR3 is CASSLAGTGDLVAGANVLTF. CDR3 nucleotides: TGCGCCAGCAGCTTGGCTGGGACAGGAGATTTAGTGGCTGGGGCCAACGTCCTGACTTTC.

The CDR3 loop is CASCWDLGGLNGYTF. Written as DNA, the CDR3 is TGTGCCAGCTGTTGGGACTTGGGAGGGTTGAATGGCTACACCTTC. The gene calls are TRBV2 and TRBJ1-2, with D perhaps TRBD1 (5 bases). This CDR3 is 15 amino acids long. Germline V gene lookup returns CDR1 SNHLY and CDR2 FYNNEI. Trimming took off 8 bases at V and 6 bases at J, with 22 bases between the two ends. Combining the CDR3 with reference TRBV2 and TRBJ1-2 gives the whole variable domain EPEVTQTPSHQVTQMGQEVILRCVPISNHLYFYWYRQILGQKVEFLVSFYNNEISEKSEIFDDQFSVERPDGSNFTLKIRSTKLEDSAMYFCASCWDLGGLNGYTFGSGTRLTVV.

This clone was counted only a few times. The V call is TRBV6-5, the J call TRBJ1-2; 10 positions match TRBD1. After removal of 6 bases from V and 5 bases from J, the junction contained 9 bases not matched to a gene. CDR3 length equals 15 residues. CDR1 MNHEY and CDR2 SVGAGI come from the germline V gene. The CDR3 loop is CASSDERQGAYGYTF. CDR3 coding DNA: TGTGCCAGCAGCGACGAACGACAGGGGGCGTATGGCTACACCTTC.

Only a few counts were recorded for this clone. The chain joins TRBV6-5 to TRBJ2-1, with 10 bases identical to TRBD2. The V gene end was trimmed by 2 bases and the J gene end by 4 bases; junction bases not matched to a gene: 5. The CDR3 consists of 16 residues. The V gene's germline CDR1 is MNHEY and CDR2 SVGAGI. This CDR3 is CASSYRGLAAYNEQFF. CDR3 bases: TGTGCCAGCAGTTACCGCGGACTAGCGGCTTACAATGAGCAGTTCTTC.

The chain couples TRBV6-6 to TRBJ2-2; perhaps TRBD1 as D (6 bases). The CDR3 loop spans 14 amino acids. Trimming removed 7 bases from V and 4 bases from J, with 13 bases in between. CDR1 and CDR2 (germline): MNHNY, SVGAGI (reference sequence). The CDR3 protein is CASTHRVATGELFF. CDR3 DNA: TGTGCCAGCACCCACAGGGTTGCCACCGGGGAGCTGTTTTTT.

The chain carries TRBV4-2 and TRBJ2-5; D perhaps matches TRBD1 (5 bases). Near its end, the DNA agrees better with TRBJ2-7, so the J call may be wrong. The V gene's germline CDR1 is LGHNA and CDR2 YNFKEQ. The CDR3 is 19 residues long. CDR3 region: CASSQRPSIKRRGQHEQYF. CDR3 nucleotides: TGTGCCAGCAGCCAAAGGCCCTCGATAAAGCGTAGGGGTCAGCACGAGCAGTACTTC.

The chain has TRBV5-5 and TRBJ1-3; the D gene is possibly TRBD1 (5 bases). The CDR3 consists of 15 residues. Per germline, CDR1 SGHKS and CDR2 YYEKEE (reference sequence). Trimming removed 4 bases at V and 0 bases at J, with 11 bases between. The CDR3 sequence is CASSLGRYSGNTIYF. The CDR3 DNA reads TGTGCCAGCAGCCTGGGGCGGTACTCTGGAAACACCATATATTTT.

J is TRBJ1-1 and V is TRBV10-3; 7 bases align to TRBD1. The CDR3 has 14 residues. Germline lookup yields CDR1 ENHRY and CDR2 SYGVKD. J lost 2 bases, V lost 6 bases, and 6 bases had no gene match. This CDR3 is CAIRTRDSNTEAFF. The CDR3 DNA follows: TGTGCCATCAGGACCAGGGACAGTAACACTGAAGCTTTCTTT.

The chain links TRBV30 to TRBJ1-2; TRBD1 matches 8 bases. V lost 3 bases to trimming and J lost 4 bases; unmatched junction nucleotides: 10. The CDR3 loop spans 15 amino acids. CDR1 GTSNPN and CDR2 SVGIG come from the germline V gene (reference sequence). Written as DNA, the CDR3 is TGTGCCTGGAGCCCCAGGGACAGGCGTTCCTATGGCTACACCTTC. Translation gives CAWSPRDRRSYGYTF. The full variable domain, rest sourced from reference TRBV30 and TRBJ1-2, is SQTIHQWPATLVQPVGSPLSLECTVEGTSNPNLYWYRQAAGRGLQLLFYSVGIGQISSEVPQNLSASRPQDRQFILSSKKLLLSDSGFYLCAWSPRDRRSYGYTFGSGTRLTVV.

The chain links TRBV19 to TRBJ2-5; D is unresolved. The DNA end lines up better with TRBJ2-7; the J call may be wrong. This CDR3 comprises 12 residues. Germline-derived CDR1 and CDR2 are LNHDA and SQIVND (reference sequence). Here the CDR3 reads CASSKANYEQYF. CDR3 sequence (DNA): TGTGCCAGTAGTAAGGCAAACTACGAGCAGTACTTC.

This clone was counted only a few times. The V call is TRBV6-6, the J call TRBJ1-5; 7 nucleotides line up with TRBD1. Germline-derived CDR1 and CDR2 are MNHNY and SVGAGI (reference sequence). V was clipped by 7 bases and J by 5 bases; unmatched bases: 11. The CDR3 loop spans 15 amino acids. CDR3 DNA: TGTGCCAGCACCAAACAGGGGAGTTCATATCAGCCCCAGCATTTT. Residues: CASTKQGSSYQPQHF.

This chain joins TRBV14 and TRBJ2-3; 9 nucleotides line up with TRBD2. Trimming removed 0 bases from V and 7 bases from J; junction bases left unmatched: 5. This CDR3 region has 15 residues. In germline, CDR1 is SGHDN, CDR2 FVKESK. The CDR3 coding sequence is TGTGCCAGCAGCCAAGAAGGCCTAGCGGGGAATACGCAGTATTTT. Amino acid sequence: CASSQEGLAGNTQYF.

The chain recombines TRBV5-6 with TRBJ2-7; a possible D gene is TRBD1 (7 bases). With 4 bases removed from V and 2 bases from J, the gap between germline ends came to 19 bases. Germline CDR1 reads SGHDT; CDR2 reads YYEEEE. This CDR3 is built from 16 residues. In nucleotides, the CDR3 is TGTGCCAGCAGCCTATGGGGGGCGCAGGGGGCCTACGAGCAGTACTTC. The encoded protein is CASSLWGAQGAYEQYF.

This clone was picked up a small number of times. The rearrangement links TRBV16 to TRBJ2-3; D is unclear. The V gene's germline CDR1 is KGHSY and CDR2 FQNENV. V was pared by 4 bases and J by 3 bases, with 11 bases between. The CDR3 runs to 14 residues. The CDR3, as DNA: TGTGCCAGCAGCCTCCCCGAGACAACAGATACGCAGTATTTT. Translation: CASSLPETTDTQYF.

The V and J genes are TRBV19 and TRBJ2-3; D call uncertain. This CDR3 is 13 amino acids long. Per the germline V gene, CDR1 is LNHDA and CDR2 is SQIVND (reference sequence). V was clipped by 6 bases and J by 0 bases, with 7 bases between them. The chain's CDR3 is CASRTISTDTQYF. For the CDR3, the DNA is TGTGCCAGTAGGACAATAAGCACAGATACGCAGTATTTT.